These 32 T cell receptor beta chains share one sample of origin, sequenced in a study of T cells after posttransplantation cyclophosphamide. The repertoire was sequenced with immunoSEQ multiplex PCR; TCRdb's copy has only in-frame clones and lacks some. The specimen has about 39,000 clones, none found just once. What was sequenced was PBMCs. The source of these receptors is a woman aged 50 to 60 in good health and a related stem cell transplant donor.

In its sample, this clone was seen a few times. The J gene is TRBJ2-7, the V gene TRBV11-1; 9 nucleotides align to TRBD1. The CDR3 is 14 amino acids. The V and J ends lost 5 bases and 2 bases, in that order; junction bases with no gene match: 4. The V gene's germline CDR1 is SGHAT and CDR2 FQDESV (reference sequence). The CDR3 nucleotides are TGTGCCAGCAGCGTGGGACAGGGAACCTACGAGCAGTACTTC. Translation gives CASSVGQGTYEQYF.

This clone has a count of ten or more. The chain joins TRBV15 to TRBJ2-7; tentative D call: TRBD2 (5 bases). V lost 0 bases, J lost 3 bases, and 15 bases lay in between. The CDR3 runs to 16 residues. CDR1 LNHNV and CDR2 YYDKDF come from the germline V gene (reference sequence). Here the CDR3 DNA reads TGTGCCACCAGCAGAGATATTACGGACTTGGGCTACGAGCAGTACTTC. It codes for CATSRDITDLGYEQYF.

In its sample, this clone was seen many times. V usage is TRBV6-5 and J usage is TRBJ2-7, with D perhaps TRBD1 (6 bases). CDR3 length: 15 residues. The germline CDR1 and CDR2 sequences are MNHEY and SVGAGI. V was clipped by 4 bases and J by 7 bases, with 20 bases between them. The CDR3 coding sequence is TGTGCCAGCAGTTCAAACCAGGGGCTCACACGAGAGCAGTACTTC. Its translation is CASSSNQGLTREQYF.

This clone was counted many times. The chain is built from TRBV19 and TRBJ2-5, with a possible D match to TRBD2 (5 bases). The CDR3 extends over 12 amino acids. V was cut by 5 bases and J by 7 bases, with 11 bases left in between. Per the germline V gene, CDR1 is LNHDA and CDR2 is SQIVND (reference sequence). This CDR3 is CASSPGSTTQYF. The CDR3 nucleotides read TGTGCCAGTAGTCCGGGGAGCACGACCCAGTACTTC.

This clone appeared many times. The chain combines TRBV7-7 with TRBJ2-5; D unresolved. The CDR3 is 12 residues long. Trimming cost V 5 bases and J 5 bases, with 9 bases left between them. Germline CDR1 reads SSHAT; CDR2 reads FNYEAQ (reference sequence). CDR3 residues: CASSPPGETQYF. The CDR3 DNA is TGTGCCAGCAGCCCCCCCGGGGAGACCCAGTACTTC.

The table lists this clone with many counts. The V and J genes are TRBV28 and TRBJ2-3; 10 positions agree with TRBD1. Germline CDR1 reads MDHEN; CDR2 reads SYDVKM. The CDR3 is 14 amino acids. Trimming cost V 5 bases and J 8 bases; bases outside gene matches: 7. As DNA, the CDR3 is TGTGCCAGCAGTAGGGGACAGGGGCCGAGTACGCAGTATTTT. This gives the protein CASSRGQGPSTQYF.

In this sample, this clone turned up many times. The rearrangement links TRBV9 to TRBJ2-7; 7 positions agree with TRBD2. The length of the CDR3 is 14 residues. V was clipped by 2 bases and J by 5 bases; unmatched bases: 7. Germline CDR1 SGDLS, CDR2 YYNGEE. The DNA for the CDR3 is TGTGCCAGCAGCGTGTGGGAGGGAGGCCACGAGCAGTACTTC. This sequence encodes CASSVWEGGHEQYF.

This clone was detected ten times or more. Written as DNA, the CDR3 is TGTGCCAGCAGTTCAGAGGCAGGGGGCAACTATGGCTACACCTTC. It specifies CASSSEAGGNYGYTF. The gene calls are TRBV6-6 and TRBJ1-2; 8 nucleotides agree with TRBD1. CDR1 and CDR2 from the germline V gene are MNHNY and SVGAGI (reference sequence). The length of the CDR3 is 15 residues. V shed 4 bases and J 2 bases; nucleotides not matched to a gene: 6.

This clone occurred many times. The chain employs TRBV7-2 and TRBJ1-4, with D possibly being TRBD1 (5 bases). Looked up from germline, CDR1 is SGHTA and CDR2 is FQGNSA. V lost 4 bases to trimming and J lost 12 bases, with 27 bases between them. This CDR3 contains 17 residues. The CDR3 region is CASSSGAGRRPDRELFF. As DNA, the CDR3 is TGTGCCAGCAGCTCAGGTGCGGGACGGAGGCCTGATAGGGAACTGTTTTTT.

This clone was detected many times. The chain couples TRBV6-1 to TRBJ1-4, with 9 bases aligning to TRBD1. J was trimmed by 8 bases and V by 4 bases; bases with no gene match: 8. Germline V gene lookup returns CDR1 MNHNS and CDR2 SASEGT. CDR3 length: 15 amino acids. This CDR3 is CASSVRQGGREKLFF. In DNA, the CDR3 is TGTGCCAGCAGTGTCCGACAGGGGGGAAGGGAAAAACTGTTTTTT.

In its sample, this clone was seen many times. V and J are TRBV27 and TRBJ2-7; TRBD1 might be the D (6 bases). The V gene lost 5 bases and the J gene lost 0 bases, with 17 bases spanning the gap. In germline, CDR1 is MNHEY, CDR2 SMNVEV (reference sequence). The CDR3 has 16 residues. CDR3 amino acids: CASSRNGQFYSYEQYF. The CDR3 DNA follows: TGTGCCAGCAGTCGAAATGGACAGTTTTACTCCTACGAGCAGTACTTC.

Many counts were recorded for this clone. The rearrangement links TRBV6-4 to TRBJ2-1; 8 bases map to TRBD2. V shed 0 bases and J 7 bases; nucleotides not matched to a gene: 8. Germline V CDR1 and CDR2: MRHNA, SNTAGT. There are 16 residues in the CDR3. CDR3 coding DNA: TGTGCCAGCAGTGACTCGCCGGACAGCGGGGGTAATGAGCAGTTCTTC. Translating gives CASSDSPDSGGNEQFF.

This clone was seen many times. The chain combines TRBV7-6 with TRBJ1-4, with a tentative D call TRBD1 (5 bases). The length of the CDR3 is 16 residues. Germline assignment: CDR1 SGHVS and CDR2 FNYEAQ. Deletions cut 4 bases from V and 7 bases from J, with 19 bases between. The CDR3 bases are TGTGCCAGCAGCTCCTCCGGGGGGGGAATTGGTGAAAAACTGTTTTTT. Translation gives CASSSSGGGIGEKLFF.

This clone was counted at least ten times. The chain has TRBV7-9 and TRBJ1-1; D uncertain. The CDR3 contains 14 residues. Looked up from germline, CDR1 is SEHNR and CDR2 is FQNEAQ (reference sequence). Trimming shortened V by 2 bases and J by 7 bases, and 14 bases separated the two germline ends. The CDR3 DNA reads as TGTGCCAGCAGCTTAAGGTGGGCCAGCGGTGAAGCTTTCTTT. This codes for CASSLRWASGEAFF.

Many counts were recorded for this clone. The V gene is TRBV2, the J gene TRBJ1-1; 8 bases line up with TRBD1. Trimming took 9 bases from V and 0 from J; bases not matched to a gene: 9. Germline assignment: CDR1 SNHLY and CDR2 FYNNEI. The CDR3 loop spans 15 amino acids. Here the CDR3 reads CASSDREVMNTEAFF. Written as DNA, the CDR3 is TGTGCCAGTTCGGACAGGGAGGTTATGAACACTGAAGCTTTCTTT.

The chain couples TRBV6-1 to TRBJ2-5; 8 bases are shared with TRBD1. With the DNA end fitting TRBJ2-7 better, the J assignment may be wrong. Germline V gene lookup returns CDR1 MNHNS and CDR2 SASEGT. The CDR3 consists of 15 residues. This CDR3 is CASSDPGQVSYEQYF. The CDR3 nucleotides read TGTGCCAGCAGTGACCCGGGACAGGTCTCCTACGAGCAGTACTTC.

The sample holds many counts of this clone. The V gene is TRBV5-1, the J gene TRBJ2-5; 8 nucleotides agree with TRBD2. Germline CDR1 SGHRS, CDR2 YFSETQ. This CDR3 has 14 amino acids. The V segment lost 7 bases and the J segment 3 bases; nucleotides outside the gene matches: 8. Here the CDR3 DNA reads TGCGCCAGCGGCGCGGGGGGCGTAAAAGAGACCCAGTACTTC. Its translation is CASGAGGVKETQYF.

This clone was detected ten times or more. V and J are TRBV5-1 and TRBJ1-2, with no clear D. This CDR3 has 15 amino acids. Trimming took off 3 bases at V and 0 bases at J, with 12 bases between the two ends. CDR1 and CDR2 from the germline V gene are SGHRS and YFSETQ. CDR3 sequence: CASSSAPLANYGYTF. In DNA form, the CDR3 reads TGCGCCAGCAGCTCGGCCCCGCTAGCTAACTATGGCTACACCTTC.

In its sample, this clone was seen many times. The chain joins TRBV5-6 to TRBJ1-6; D is unresolved. This CDR3 spans 16 amino acids. The ends were cut back, 1 base at V and 6 bases at J, with 14 bases in the middle. Germline CDR1 reads SGHDT; CDR2 reads YYEEEE. The CDR3 spells CASSLLSGTLNSPLHF. The CDR3 bases are TGTGCCAGCAGCTTGCTATCGGGAACACTTAATTCACCCCTCCACTTT.

J is TRBJ2-2 and V is TRBV28, with 8 bases aligning to TRBD1. Germline CDR1 is MDHEN and CDR2 is SYDVKM. J was trimmed by 5 bases and V by 5 bases; bases with no gene match: 7. The CDR3 is made up of 15 amino acids. Written as DNA, the CDR3 is TGTGCCAGCAGTGAACGACAGGGGTGGACCGGGGAGCTGTTTTTT. The encoded protein is CASSERQGWTGELFF.

The sample holds many counts of this clone. The rearrangement joins TRBV30 to TRBJ1-5, with TRBD1 matching 9 bases. From germline, CDR1 is GTSNPN and CDR2 SVGIG (reference sequence). The CDR3 is 15 residues long. With 5 bases clipped from V and 6 bases from J, the junction kept 11 bases outside the gene matches. The CDR3 DNA is TGTGCCTGGGCCCGGACAGGGGAAGGGAGTCAGCCCCAGCATTTT. Protein: CAWARTGEGSQPQHF.

This clone showed up many times. This rearrangement joins TRBV6-6 to TRBJ1-2; D is undetermined. The CDR3 is made up of 13 amino acids. In germline, CDR1 is MNHNY, CDR2 SVGAGI (reference sequence). The V end was cut by 2 bases, the J end by 8 bases, with 12 bases between. The CDR3 sequence is CASSYGRREGYTF. The CDR3 DNA reads TGTGCCAGCAGTTACGGCCGCCGGGAGGGCTACACCTTC.

This clone was observed a few times. The chain is built from TRBV30 and TRBJ2-3, with D perhaps matching TRBD1 (6 bases). Germline values: CDR1 GTSNPN, CDR2 SVGIG (reference sequence). The CDR3 runs to 12 residues. V lost 0 bases and J 9 bases, leaving 10 bases between the germline ends. CDR3 loop: CAWSVQRGTQYF. CDR3 sequence (DNA): TGTGCCTGGAGTGTACAAAGGGGGACGCAGTATTTT.

This clone has a count of ten or more. The V and J genes are TRBV6-1 and TRBJ2-4, with 10 positions matching TRBD2. The V and J ends lost 4 bases and 0 bases, in that order; junction bases with no gene match: 12. The CDR3 is 19 amino acids. Germline assignment: CDR1 MNHNS and CDR2 SASEGT. CDR3 loop: CASSARRSSGGLAKNIQYF. CDR3 bases: TGTGCCAGCAGTGCCAGGCGATCTAGCGGGGGACTAGCCAAAAACATTCAGTACTTC.

This clone has a count of ten or more. The chain has TRBV5-1 and TRBJ2-3; 7 positions agree with TRBD2. The V and J ends lost 0 bases and 0 bases, in that order; junction bases with no gene match: 7. The CDR3 contains 17 residues. Germline CDR1 SGHRS, CDR2 YFSETQ. CDR3 protein: CASSLERGLGSTDTQYF. CDR3 bases: TGCGCCAGCAGCTTGGAGCGGGGCCTCGGTAGCACAGATACGCAGTATTTT.

The chain employs TRBV6-5 and TRBJ1-4; 7 bases are a match to TRBD1. Germline CDR1 is MNHEY and CDR2 is SVGAGI. Trimming cost V 6 bases and J 5 bases; bases outside gene matches: 6. CDR3 size: 14 residues. DNA for the CDR3: TGTGCCAGCAGAGGGACAGTCCCGAATGAAAAACTGTTTTTT. Residues: CASRGTVPNEKLFF.

At least ten counts were recorded for this clone. V and J are TRBV29-1 and TRBJ2-4, with 8 bases that match TRBD1. The CDR3 length is 14 residues. The germline V gene has CDR1 SQVTM and CDR2 ANQGSEA. The V and J ends lost 2 bases and 4 bases, in that order; junction bases with no gene match: 4. The CDR3 here is CSVEPQGAKNIQYF. CDR3 DNA: TGCAGCGTTGAACCCCAGGGGGCTAAAAACATTCAGTACTTC. Full variable domain (rest looked up from reference TRBV29-1 and TRBJ2-4): SAVISQKPSRDICQRGTSLTIQCQVDSQVTMMFWYRQQPGQSLTLIATANQGSEATYESGFVIDKFPISRPNLTFSTLTVSNMSPEDSSIYLCSVEPQGAKNIQYFGAGTRLSVL.

This clone was detected ten times or more. This chain's CDR3 is CASSLTGISSGNTIYF. The CDR3 bases are TGTGCCAGCAGCCTTACAGGGATTAGCTCTGGAAACACCATATATTTT. The chain couples TRBV13 to TRBJ1-3; possibly TRBD1 for D (6 bases). CDR1 PRHDT and CDR2 FYEKMQ come from the germline V gene (reference sequence). The germline V and J ends were trimmed by 5 bases and 0 bases, with 14 bases remaining between them. This CDR3 contains 16 residues.

This clone was picked up many times. The rearrangement links TRBV29-1 to TRBJ2-7; 8 bases are a match to TRBD1. Trimming removed 6 bases from V and 0 bases from J; junction bases left unmatched: 7. CDR3 size: 14 residues. Germline assignment: CDR1 SQVTM and CDR2 ANQGSEA. The CDR3 reads CSVAGGQASYEQYF. CDR3 DNA sequence: TGCAGCGTAGCTGGGGGACAGGCCTCCTACGAGCAGTACTTC.

In this sample, this clone turned up many times. CDR3 coding DNA: TGTGCCAGCAGCTTAGAAGCAGCGGGGGGGCCCTACAATGAGCAGTTCTTC. This gives the protein CASSLEAAGGPYNEQFF. V usage is TRBV7-8 and J usage is TRBJ2-1; 10 bases are shared with TRBD2. Germline assignment: CDR1 SGHVS and CDR2 FQNEAQ. The V gene end was trimmed by 1 base and the J gene end by 2 bases; junction bases not matched to a gene: 5. The CDR3 spans 17 residues.

This clone has at least ten counts. The V and J genes are TRBV5-4 and TRBJ1-2, with TRBD1 as a possible D gene (5 bases). Germline CDR1 and CDR2: SGHNT and YYREEE (reference sequence). Trimming removed 4 bases at V and 8 bases at J, with 18 bases between. CDR3 length: 14 residues. CDR3 residues: CASSTGTGARGYTF. Here the CDR3 DNA reads TGTGCCAGCAGCACCGGGACTGGAGCGAGAGGCTACACCTTC.

In this sample, this clone turned up many times. The chain recombines TRBV6-5 with TRBJ2-1; 7 bases map to TRBD2. After removal of 5 bases from V and 10 bases from J, the junction contained 8 bases not matched to a gene. This CDR3 has 13 amino acids. CDR1 is MNHEY and CDR2 is SVGAGI in the germline V gene. CDR3 bases: TGTGCCAGCAGTAGGGAGGGCCCGTCGGAGCAGTTCTTC. This gives the protein CASSREGPSEQFF.